The rows below give T cell receptor delta chains drawn from one sample of a study of Vδ1+ human thymocytes. TCRdb re-called clones from the multiplex PCR reads using CATT. The table includes 23,000 or so delta-chain clones, around 7.4% detected once. Sequencing used Vdelta1+ gamma-delta thymocytes from the thymus. The source of these receptors is a girl less than two years old who had congenital heart surgery. CDR3s include the opening cysteine and the closing phenylalanine or tryptophan. D genes are given only for firm matches. Not every row has a clone size; where given, it reads once, few, many or a size class.

>TRDV1|-|few|TRDJ1
TGTGCTCTTGGGGGAGTCCCGCAACTTCCTCTGTACTGGGGCCCACGGGAGTACACCGATAAACTCATCTTT
CALGGVPQLPLYWGPREYTDKLIF
>TRDV1|-|few|TRDJ1
TGTGCTCTTGCTATCCGAGCCCCAACGCACCTTTACACCGATAAACTCATCTTT
CALAIRAPTHLYTDKLIF
>TRDV1|TRDD2|few|TRDJ1
TGTGCTCTTGGGGAGCTTCGCTTCCTACCGTACACCGATAAACTCATCTTT
CALGELRFLPYTDKLIF
>TRDV2|TRDD3|medium-sized|TRDJ1
TGTGCCTGTGACACGGACATGGTCTGGGGGAACAACACCGATAAACTCATCTTT
CACDTDMVWGNNTDKLIF
>TRDV1|TRDD3|-|TRDJ1
TGTGCTCTAACTCCGGGGCCTTCCGACTGGGGGATTCGTGAAGGGCTCATCTTT
CALTPGPSDWGIREGLIF
>TRDV1|TRDD3|few|TRDJ1
TGTGCTCTTGGGGAGTCCTCCGTGGGAGGGATACGGGAAGGCGATAAACTCATCTTT
CALGESSVGGIREGDKLIF
>TRDV1|TRDD3|-|TRDJ1
TGTGCCCTTGGGGAAGAGGGATTCCTCCGTACTGGGGATTCGTACACCGATAAACTCATCTTT
CALGEEGFLRTGDSYTDKLIF
>TRDV1|TRDD3|few|TRDJ1
TGTGCTCTTGGGGAACTAGACCCCATCCCAAGTACTGGGGGCCCAGAAATTTTACTCATCTTT
CALGELDPIPSTGGPEILLIF
>TRDV1|TRDD3|few|TRDJ1
TGTGCTCTGGTGACACGACACTGGGGGATAAAGATTCGGTACACCGATAAACTCATCTTT
CALVTRHWGIKIRYTDKLIF
>TRDV1|-|few|TRDJ1
TGTGCTCTTGGGGACCCATACACCGATAAACTCATCTTT
CALGDPYTDKLIF
>TRDV1|TRDD2|few|TRDJ1
TGTGCTCTTGGGGAACCCGCCTTCCTACTTGATAGCCGTCTTCGTAAACTCATCTTT
CALGEPAFLLDSRLRKLIF
>TRDV1|-|few|TRDJ1
TGTGCTCTTGGGGGGACCGTTCCAGGGTCCCTCACCTGGGCCACTTACACCGATAAACTCATCTTT
CALGGTVPGSLTWATYTDKLIF
>TRDV1|TRDD3|-|TRDJ1
TGTGCTCTTGGGGAAAGGATTCCCGTCAACTGGGGGATATCTGATAAACTCATCTTT
CALGERIPVNWGISDKLIF
>TRDV1|TRDD3|-|TRDJ1
TGTGCTCTTGGGGAACCCTCGTACTGGGGGGCCATCCCCAGATACACCGATAAACTCATCTTT
CALGEPSYWGAIPRYTDKLIF
>TRDV1|-|-|TRDJ1
TGTGCTCTTGGGGAATATAGGTTGAAACTCATCTTT
CALGEYRLKLIF
>TRDV1|-|few|TRDJ1
TGTGCTCTTGGGGAACTTAAGCGCTCGTCGCTCATCTCGAGGTTCCTACCAACTGGGGGTGATAAACTCATCTTT
CALGELKRSSLISRFLPTGGDKLIF
>TRDV1|-|few|TRDJ1
TGTGCTCTTGGGGAACTTCTCGTGCTCCCCACCGATAAACTCATCTTT
CALGELLVLPTDKLIF
>TRDV1|TRDD3|-|TRDJ1
TGTGCTCTTGGGGAACCTCTGGGGATAACCTGCTTAGAGTACACCGATAAACTCATCTTT
CALGEPLGITCLEYTDKLIF
>TRDV1|TRDD3|-|TRDJ1
TGTGCTCTTGGGGAATCGGACCTACGGAGGGGATACGAGGATACCACCGATAAACTCATCTTT
CALGESDLRRGYEDTTDKLIF
>TRDV1|TRDD3|-|TRDJ1
TGTGCTCTTGGGAAGTCTTCCACTGGGGGATACGAGTACACCGATAAACTCATCTTT
CALGKSSTGGYEYTDKLIF
>TRDV1|-|-|TRDJ1
TGTGCTCTTGGGGAACTACTCCTACCCAACGTCTGGGGCCCACGACCCGATAAACTCATCTTT
CALGELLLPNVWGPRPDKLIF
>TRDV1|-|few|TRDJ1
TGTGCTCTTGGGGAACTATCCGGGGGCGTTCCGTACACCGATAAACTCATCTTT
CALGELSGGVPYTDKLIF
>TRDV1|-|-|TRDJ1
TGTGCTCTTGGGGAAAATAGGGACGTTTCTTACTGGAATAAACTCATCTTT
CALGENRDVSYWNKLIF
>TRDV1|-|few|TRDJ1
TGTGCTCTTGGGGAAATCTCAGGGAGCACCGATAAACTCATCTTT
CALGEISGSTDKLIF
>TRDV1|TRDD3|-|TRDJ1
TGTGCTCTTGGGGAATTGTTCCTAGGGGGATACGTAAGAACCTACACCGATAAACTCATCTTT
CALGELFLGGYVRTYTDKLIF
>TRDV1|TRDD3|few|TRDJ1
TGTGCTCTTGGGGAACTGGGGTACTGGGGGACAACCAAATACACCGATAAACTCATCTTT
CALGELGYWGTTKYTDKLIF
>TRDV1|TRDD3|few|TRDJ1
TGTGCTCTTGGGGAACCCAGCCGCACGCTTTTACTGGGGGATATGGTCGATAAACTCATCTTT
CALGEPSRTLLLGDMVDKLIF
>TRDV2|TRDD3|-|TRDJ1
TGTGCCTGTGAATGGGTACTGGGGGATACGATGTACACCGATAAACTCATCTTT
CACEWVLGDTMYTDKLIF
>TRDV1|-|few|TRDJ1
TGTGCTCTTGGTGGGGGGGACGATAAACTCATCTTT
CALGGGDDKLIF
>TRDV1|-|few|TRDJ1
TGTGCTCTTGGGGAAAGTAGCCATTCCCCCTCTCGTCCCCTCACCGATAAACTCATCTTT
CALGESSHSPSRPLTDKLIF
>TRDV1|-|-|TRDJ1
TGTGCTCTTGGGGAACTTTACCTAACCCGGGGCGATAAACTCATCTTT
CALGELYLTRGDKLIF
>TRDV1|-|-|TRDJ1
TGTGCTCTTGGGTTACAATGGGGAACCGATAAACTCATCTTT
CALGLQWGTDKLIF
>TRDV1|TRDD3|few|TRDJ1
TGTGCTCTTGGGGGAAAACTACTGGGGGAACTCACCGATAAACTCATCTTT
CALGGKLLGELTDKLIF
>TRDV1|-|few|TRDJ1
TGTGCTCTTGGGGACGAGGGGTTACTACCCGATAAACTCATCTTT
CALGDEGLLPDKLIF